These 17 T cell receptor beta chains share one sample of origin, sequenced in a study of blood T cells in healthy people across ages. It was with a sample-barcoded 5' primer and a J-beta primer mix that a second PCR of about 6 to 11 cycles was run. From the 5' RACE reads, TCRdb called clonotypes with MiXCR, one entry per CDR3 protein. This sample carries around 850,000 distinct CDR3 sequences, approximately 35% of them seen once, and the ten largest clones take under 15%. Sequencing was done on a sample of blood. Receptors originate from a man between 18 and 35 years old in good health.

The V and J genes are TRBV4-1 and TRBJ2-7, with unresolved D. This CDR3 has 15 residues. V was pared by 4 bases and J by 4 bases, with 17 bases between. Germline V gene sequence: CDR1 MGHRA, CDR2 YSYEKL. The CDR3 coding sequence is TGCGCCAGCAGCCCAAGTCAGGTGGCGCGATACGAGCAGTACTTC. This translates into CASSPSQVARYEQYF.

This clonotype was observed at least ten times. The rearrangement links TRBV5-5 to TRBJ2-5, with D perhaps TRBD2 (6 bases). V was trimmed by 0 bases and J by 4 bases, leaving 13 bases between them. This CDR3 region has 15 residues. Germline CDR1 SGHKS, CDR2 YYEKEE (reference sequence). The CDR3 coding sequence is TGTGCCAGCAGCTTGGTTGGGGGGAAAACAGAGACCCAGTACTTC. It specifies CASSLVGGKTETQYF.

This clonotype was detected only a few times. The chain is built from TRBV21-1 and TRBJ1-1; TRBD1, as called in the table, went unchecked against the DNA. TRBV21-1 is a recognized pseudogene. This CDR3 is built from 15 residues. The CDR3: CANRGDRVVETEAFF. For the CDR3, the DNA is TGTGCCAACAGAGGGGACAGGGTAGTGGAGACTGAAGCTTTCTTT.

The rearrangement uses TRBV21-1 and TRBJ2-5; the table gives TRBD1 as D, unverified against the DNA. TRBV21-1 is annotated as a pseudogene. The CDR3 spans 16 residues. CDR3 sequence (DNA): TGTGCCAGCAGCAAATCCCGACTGATAGGGGGAGAGACCCAGTACTTC. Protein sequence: CASSKSRLIGGETQYF.

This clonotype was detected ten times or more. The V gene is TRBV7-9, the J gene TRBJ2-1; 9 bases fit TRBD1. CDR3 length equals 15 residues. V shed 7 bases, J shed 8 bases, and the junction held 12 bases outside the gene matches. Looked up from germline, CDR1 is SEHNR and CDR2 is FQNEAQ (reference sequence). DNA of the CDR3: TGTGCCAGCACCGTAAACCACAGGGGGCGGGATGAGCAGTTCTTC. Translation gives CASTVNHRGRDEQFF.

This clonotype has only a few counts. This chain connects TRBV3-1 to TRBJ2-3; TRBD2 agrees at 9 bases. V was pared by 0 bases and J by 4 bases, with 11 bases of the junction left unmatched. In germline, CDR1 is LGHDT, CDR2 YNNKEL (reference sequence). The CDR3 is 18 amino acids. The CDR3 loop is CASSQDRGGGASPDTQYF. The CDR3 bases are TGTGCCAGCAGCCAAGATCGAGGCGGGGGGGCCTCGCCAGATACGCAGTATTTT.

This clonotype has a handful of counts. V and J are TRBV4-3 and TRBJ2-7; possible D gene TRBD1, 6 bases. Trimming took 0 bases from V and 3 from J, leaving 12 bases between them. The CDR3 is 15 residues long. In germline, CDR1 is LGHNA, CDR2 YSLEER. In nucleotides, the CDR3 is TGCGCCAGCAGCCAAGATTATACGGACAGCTACGAGCAGTACTTC. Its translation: CASSQDYTDSYEQYF.

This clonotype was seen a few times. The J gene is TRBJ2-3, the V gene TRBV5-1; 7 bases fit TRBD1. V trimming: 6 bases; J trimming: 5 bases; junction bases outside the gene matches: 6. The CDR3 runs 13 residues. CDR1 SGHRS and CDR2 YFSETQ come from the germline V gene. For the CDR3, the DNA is TGCGCCAGCACTATTACAGGGGAAGATACGCAGTATTTT. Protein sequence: CASTITGEDTQYF.

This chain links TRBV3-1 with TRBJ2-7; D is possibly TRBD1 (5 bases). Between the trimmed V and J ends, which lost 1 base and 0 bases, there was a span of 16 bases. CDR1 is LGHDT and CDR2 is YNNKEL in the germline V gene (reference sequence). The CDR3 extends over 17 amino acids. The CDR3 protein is CASSQVRGQGASYEQYF. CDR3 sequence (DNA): TGTGCCAGCAGCCAAGTTCGCGGCCAGGGTGCCTCCTACGAGCAGTACTTC.

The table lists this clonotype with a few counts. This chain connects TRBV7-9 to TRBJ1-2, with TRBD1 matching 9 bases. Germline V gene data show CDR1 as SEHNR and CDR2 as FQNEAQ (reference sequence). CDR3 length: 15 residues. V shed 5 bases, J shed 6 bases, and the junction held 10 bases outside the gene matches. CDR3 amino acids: CASSLQGQGKDGYTF. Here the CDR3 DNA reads TGTGCCAGCAGCCTCCAGGGACAGGGAAAGGATGGCTACACCTTC.

The CDR3 nucleotides read TGCAGTGCTAGACTTAACCAGGGACGAGCGGGCTACAATGAGCAGTACTTC. Residues: CSARLNQGRAGYNEQYF. The chain combines TRBV20-1 with TRBJ2-1; tentatively, D is TRBD2 (6 bases). The J call is uncertain, as TRBJ2-7 better fits the DNA end. CDR3 length: 17 residues. Germline CDR1 and CDR2: DFQATT and SNEGSKA (reference sequence).

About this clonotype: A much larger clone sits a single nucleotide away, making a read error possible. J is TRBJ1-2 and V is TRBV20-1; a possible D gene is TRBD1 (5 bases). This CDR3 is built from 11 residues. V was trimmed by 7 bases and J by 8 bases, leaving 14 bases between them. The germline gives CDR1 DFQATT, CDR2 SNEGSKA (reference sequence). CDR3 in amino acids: CSVPFGAGYTF. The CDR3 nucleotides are TGCAGTGTGCCCTTCGGGGCGGGCTACACCTTC.

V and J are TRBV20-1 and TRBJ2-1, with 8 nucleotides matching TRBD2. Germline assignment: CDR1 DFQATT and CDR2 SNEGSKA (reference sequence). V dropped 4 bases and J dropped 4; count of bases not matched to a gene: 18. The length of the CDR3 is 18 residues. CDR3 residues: CSATGGMISGGQYNEQFF. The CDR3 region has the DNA TGCAGTGCTACGGGAGGGATGATAAGCGGGGGCCAATACAATGAGCAGTTCTTC.

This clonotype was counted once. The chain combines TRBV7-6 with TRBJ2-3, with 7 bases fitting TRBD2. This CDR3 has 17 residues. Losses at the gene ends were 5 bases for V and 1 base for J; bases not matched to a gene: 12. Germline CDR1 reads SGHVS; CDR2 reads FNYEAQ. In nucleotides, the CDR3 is TGTGCCAGCAGCCCCCGCGAGCGGGGTTACGGCACAGATACGCAGTATTTT. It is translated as CASSPRERGYGTDTQYF.

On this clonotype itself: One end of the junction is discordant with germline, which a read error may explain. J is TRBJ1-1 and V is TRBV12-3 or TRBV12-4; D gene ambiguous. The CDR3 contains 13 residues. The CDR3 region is CTSSLSGGTEAFF. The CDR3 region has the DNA TGTACCAGCAGTTTAAGCGGAGGGACTGAAGCTTTCTTT.

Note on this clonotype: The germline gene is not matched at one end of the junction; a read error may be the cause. CDR3 residues: CACSPGSRGSTDTQYF. The CDR3 nucleotides read TGTGCCTGCAGCCCAGGCTCGCGGGGGAGCACAGATACGCAGTATTTT. V and J are TRBV4-2 and TRBJ2-3, with TRBD2 matching 7 bases. There are 16 residues in the CDR3. Per germline, CDR1 LGHNA and CDR2 YNFKEQ.

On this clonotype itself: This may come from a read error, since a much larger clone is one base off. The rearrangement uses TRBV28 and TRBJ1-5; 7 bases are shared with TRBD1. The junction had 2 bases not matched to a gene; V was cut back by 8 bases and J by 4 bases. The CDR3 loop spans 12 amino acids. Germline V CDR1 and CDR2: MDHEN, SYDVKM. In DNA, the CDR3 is TGTGCCAGCTGGACAGGTAATCAGCCCCAGCATTTT. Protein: CASWTGNQPQHF. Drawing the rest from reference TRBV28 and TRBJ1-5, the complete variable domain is DVKVTQSSRYLVKRTGEKVFLECVQDMDHENMFWYRQDPGLGLRLIYFSYDVKMKEKGDIPEGYSVSREKKERFSLILESASTNQTSMYLCASWTGNQPQHFGDGTRLSIL.